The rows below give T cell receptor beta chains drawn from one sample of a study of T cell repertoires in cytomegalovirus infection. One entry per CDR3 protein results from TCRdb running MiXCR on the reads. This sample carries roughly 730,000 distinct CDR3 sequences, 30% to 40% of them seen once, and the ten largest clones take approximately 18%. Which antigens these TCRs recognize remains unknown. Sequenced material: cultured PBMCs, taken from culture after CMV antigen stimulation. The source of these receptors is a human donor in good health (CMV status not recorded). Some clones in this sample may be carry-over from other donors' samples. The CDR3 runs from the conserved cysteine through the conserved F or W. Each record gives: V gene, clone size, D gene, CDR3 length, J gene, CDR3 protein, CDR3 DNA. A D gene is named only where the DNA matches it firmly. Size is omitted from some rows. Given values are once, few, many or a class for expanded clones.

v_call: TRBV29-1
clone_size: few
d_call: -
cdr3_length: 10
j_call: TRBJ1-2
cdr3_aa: CSVDNYGYTF
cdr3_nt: TGCAGCGTTGACAACTATGGCTACACCTTC

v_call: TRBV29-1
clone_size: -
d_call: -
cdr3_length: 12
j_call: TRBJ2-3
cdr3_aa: CSAQIGVDTQYF
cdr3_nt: TGCAGCGCCCAAATAGGAGTTGATACGCAGTATTTT

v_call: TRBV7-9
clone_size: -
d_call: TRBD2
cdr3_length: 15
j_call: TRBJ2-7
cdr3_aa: CASSSLAGGLDEQYF
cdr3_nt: TGTGCCAGCAGCTCGCTAGCGGGAGGTCTCGACGAGCAGTACTTC

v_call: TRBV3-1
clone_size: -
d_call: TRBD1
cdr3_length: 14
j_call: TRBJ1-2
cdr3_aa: CASSQGDSSYGYTF
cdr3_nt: TGTGCCAGCAGCCAAGGGGACAGCTCGTATGGCTACACCTTC

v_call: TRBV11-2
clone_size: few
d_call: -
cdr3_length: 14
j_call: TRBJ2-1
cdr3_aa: CASSSWGSYNEQSF
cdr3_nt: TGTGCCAGCAGCTCCTGGGGCTCCTACAATGAGCAGTCCTTC

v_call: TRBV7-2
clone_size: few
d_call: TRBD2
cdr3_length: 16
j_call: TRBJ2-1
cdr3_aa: CASSLTGLAAYNEQFF
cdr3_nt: TGTGCCAGCAGCCTAACGGGACTAGCGGCCTACAATGAGCAGTTCTTC

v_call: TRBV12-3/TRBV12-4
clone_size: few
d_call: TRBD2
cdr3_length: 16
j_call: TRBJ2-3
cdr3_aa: CASSPWAGGGTDTQYF
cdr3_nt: TGTGCCAGCAGTCCGTGGGCGGGAGGGGGCACAGATACGCAGTATTTT

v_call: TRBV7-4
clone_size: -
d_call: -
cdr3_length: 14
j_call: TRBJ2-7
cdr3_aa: CASSQSDGSYEQYF
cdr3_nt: TGTGCCAGCAGCCAATCGGACGGCTCCTACGAGCAGTACTTC

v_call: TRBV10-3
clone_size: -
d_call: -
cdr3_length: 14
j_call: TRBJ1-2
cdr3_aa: CAISDYGYNYGYTF
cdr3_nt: TGTGCCATCAGTGATTACGGGTATAACTATGGCTACACCTTC

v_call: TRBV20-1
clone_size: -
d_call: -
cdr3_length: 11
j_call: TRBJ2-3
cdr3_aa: CSVRVADTQYF
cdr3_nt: TGCAGTGTCAGGGTGGCAGATACGCAGTATTTT

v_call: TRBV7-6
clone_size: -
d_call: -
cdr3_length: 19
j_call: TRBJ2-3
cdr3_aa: CASSLAAGIPVQRTDTQYF
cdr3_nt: TGTGCCAGCAGCTTAGCGGCAGGGATCCCAGTCCAGAGGACAGATACGCAGTATTTT

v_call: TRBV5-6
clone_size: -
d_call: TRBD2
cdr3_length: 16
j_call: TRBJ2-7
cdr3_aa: CASSLGPSGGRGEQYF
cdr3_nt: TGTGCCAGCAGCTTGGGTCCTAGCGGGGGGAGGGGCGAGCAGTACTTC

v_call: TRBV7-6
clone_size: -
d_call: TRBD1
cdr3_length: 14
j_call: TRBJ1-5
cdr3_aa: CASSPEDRGQPQHF
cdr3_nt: TGTGCCAGCAGCCCAGAGGACAGGGGTCAGCCCCAGCATTTT

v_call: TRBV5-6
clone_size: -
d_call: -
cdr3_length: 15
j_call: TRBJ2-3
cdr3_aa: CASSQVSGGADTQYF
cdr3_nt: TGTGCCAGCAGCCAGGTATCCGGGGGTGCAGATACGCAGTATTTT

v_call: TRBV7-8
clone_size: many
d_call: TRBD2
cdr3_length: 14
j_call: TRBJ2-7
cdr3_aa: CASSATSASYEQYF
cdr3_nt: TGTGCCAGCAGCGCCACTAGCGCCTCCTACGAGCAGTACTTC

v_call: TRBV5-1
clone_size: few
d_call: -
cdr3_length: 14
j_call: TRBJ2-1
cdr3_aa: CASSLGTRFNEQFF
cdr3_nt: TGCGCCAGCAGCTTAGGCACTCGGTTCAATGAGCAGTTCTTC

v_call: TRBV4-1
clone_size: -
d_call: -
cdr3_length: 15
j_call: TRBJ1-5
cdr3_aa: CASSQVGRIDQPQHF
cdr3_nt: TGCGCCAGCAGCCAAGTCGGACGGATTGATCAGCCCCAGCATTTT

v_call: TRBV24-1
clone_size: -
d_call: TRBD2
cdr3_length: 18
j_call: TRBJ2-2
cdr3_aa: CATSDYGLAGGIGGELFF
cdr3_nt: TGTGCCACCAGTGACTATGGACTAGCGGGGGGAATCGGCGGGGAGCTGTTTTTT

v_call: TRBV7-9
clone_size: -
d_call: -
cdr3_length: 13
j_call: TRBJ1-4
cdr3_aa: CASSLDPNEKLFF
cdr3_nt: TGTGCCAGCAGCTTAGACCCGAATGAAAAACTGTTTTTT

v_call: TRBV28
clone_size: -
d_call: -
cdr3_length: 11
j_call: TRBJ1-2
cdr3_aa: CASSYRGDYTF
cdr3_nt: TGTGCCAGCAGTTACCGGGGAGACTACACCTTC

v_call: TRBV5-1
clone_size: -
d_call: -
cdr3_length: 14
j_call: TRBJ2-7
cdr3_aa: CASSTGDGGHEQYF
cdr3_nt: TGCGCCAGCAGCACGGGCGATGGAGGGCACGAGCAGTACTTC

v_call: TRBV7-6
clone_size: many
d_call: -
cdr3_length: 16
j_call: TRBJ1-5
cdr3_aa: CASSLWAGVSNQPQHF
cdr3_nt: TGTGCCAGCAGCTTATGGGCAGGGGTCAGCAATCAGCCCCAGCATTTT

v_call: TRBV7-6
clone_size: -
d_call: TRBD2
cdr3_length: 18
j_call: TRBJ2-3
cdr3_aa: CASSPPTVDSGGTYTQYF
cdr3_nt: TGTGCCAGCAGCCCCCCAACGGTAGATAGCGGGGGAACGTATACGCAGTATTTT

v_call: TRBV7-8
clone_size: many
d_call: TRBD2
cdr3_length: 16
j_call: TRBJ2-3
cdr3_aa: CASSPTSGRGTDTQYF
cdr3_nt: TGTGCCAGCAGCCCGACTAGCGGGAGGGGGACGGATACGCAGTATTTT

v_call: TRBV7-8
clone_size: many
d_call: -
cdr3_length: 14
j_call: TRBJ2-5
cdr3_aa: CASSLAANQETQYF
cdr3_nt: TGTGCCAGCAGCTTAGCGGCCAACCAAGAGACCCAGTACTTC

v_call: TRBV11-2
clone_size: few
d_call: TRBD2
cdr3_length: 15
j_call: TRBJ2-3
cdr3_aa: CASSHPGLYTDTQYF
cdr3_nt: TGTGCCAGCAGTCATCCGGGACTATACACAGATACGCAGTATTTT

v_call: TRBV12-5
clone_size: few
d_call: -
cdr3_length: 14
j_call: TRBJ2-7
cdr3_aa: CASGLVLGLSEQYF
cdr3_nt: TGTGCTAGTGGTTTGGTGTTGGGCCTAAGCGAGCAGTACTTC

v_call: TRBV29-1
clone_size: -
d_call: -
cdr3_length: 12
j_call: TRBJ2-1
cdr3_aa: CSGAPWDNEQFF
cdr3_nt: TGCAGCGGTGCCCCTTGGGACAATGAGCAGTTCTTC

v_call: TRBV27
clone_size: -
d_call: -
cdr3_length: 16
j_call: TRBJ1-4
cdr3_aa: CASSFGRGGTNEKLFF
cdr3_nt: TGTGCCAGCAGCTTCGGCCGAGGGGGAACTAATGAAAAACTGTTTTTT

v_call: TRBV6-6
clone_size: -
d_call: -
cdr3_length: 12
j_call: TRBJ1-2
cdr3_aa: CASNTGNYGYTF
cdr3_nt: TGTGCCAGCAACACAGGGAACTATGGCTACACCTTC

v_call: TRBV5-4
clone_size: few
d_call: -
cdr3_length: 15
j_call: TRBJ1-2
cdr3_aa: CASSPRDLSNYGYTF
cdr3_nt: TGTGCCAGCAGCCCCCGGGACCTATCTAACTATGGCTACACCTTC

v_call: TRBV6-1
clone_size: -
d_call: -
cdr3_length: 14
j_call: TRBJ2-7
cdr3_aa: CASTKDSSSYEQYF
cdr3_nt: TGTGCCAGCACCAAGGACTCGAGCTCCTACGAGCAGTACTTC

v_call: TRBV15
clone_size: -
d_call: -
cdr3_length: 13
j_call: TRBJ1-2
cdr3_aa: CATSPETGPGYTF
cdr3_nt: TGTGCCACCAGCCCCGAGACAGGCCCCGGCTACACCTTC

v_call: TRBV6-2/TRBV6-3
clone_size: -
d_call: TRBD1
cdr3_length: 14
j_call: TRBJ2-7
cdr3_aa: CASRTGTGHYEQYF
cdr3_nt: TGTGCCAGCAGAACCGGGACAGGGCATTACGAGCAGTACTTC

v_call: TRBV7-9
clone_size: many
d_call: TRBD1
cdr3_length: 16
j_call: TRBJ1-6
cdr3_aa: CASSFPPGQGNSPLHF
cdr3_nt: TGTGCCAGCAGCTTTCCGCCGGGACAGGGTAATTCACCCCTCCACTTT

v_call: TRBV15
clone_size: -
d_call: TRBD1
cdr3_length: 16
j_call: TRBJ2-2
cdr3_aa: CATSRLRTGDSGELFF
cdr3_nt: TGTGCCACCAGCAGACTTCGGACAGGGGATAGCGGGGAGCTGTTTTTT

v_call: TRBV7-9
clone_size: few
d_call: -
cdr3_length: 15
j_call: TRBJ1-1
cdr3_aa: CASSPRALGDTEAFF
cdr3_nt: TGTGCCAGCAGCCCTCGGGCCTTGGGGGACACTGAAGCTTTCTTT

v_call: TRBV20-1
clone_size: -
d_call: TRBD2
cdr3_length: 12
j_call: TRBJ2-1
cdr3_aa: CSLAGGPGEQFF
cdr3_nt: TGCAGTTTAGCGGGAGGGCCCGGTGAGCAGTTCTTC

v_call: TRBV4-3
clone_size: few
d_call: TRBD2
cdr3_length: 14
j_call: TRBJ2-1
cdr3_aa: CASSQGTGGYEQFF
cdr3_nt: TGCGCCAGCAGCCAGGGGACGGGGGGGTATGAGCAGTTCTTC

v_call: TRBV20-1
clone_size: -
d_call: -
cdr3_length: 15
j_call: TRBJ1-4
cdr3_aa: CSARGRHRANEKLFF
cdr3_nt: TGCAGTGCTAGAGGGAGGCACCGGGCGAATGAAAAACTGTTTTTT

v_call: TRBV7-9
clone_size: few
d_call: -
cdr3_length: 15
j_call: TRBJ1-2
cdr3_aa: CASSSWDLPIYGYTF
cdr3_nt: TGTGCCAGCAGCTCATGGGACCTCCCGATATATGGCTACACCTTC

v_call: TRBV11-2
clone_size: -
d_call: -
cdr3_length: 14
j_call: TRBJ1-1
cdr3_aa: CASSSLESNTEAFF
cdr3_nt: TGTGCCAGCAGCTCTTTGGAATCGAACACTGAAGCTTTCTTT

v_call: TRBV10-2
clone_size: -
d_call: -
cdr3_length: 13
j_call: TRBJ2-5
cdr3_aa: CASRTPHEETQYF
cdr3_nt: TGCGCCAGCAGGACACCTCACGAGGAGACCCAGTACTTC

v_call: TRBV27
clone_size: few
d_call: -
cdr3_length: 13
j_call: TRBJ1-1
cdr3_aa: CASKFGPRAEAFF
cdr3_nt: TGTGCCAGTAAGTTTGGACCTAGGGCTGAAGCTTTCTTT

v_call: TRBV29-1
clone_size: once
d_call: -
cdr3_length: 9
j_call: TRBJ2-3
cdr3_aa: CSVQDTQYF
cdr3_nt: TGCAGCGTGCAGGATACGCAGTATTTT

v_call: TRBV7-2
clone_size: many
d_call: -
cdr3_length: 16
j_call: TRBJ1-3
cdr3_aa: CASSLVRGGGGGTIYF
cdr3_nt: TGTGCCAGCAGCTTAGTGCGGGGAGGTGGCGGCGGCACCATATATTTT

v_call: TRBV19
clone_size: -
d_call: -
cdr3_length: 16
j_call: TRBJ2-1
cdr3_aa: CASSIDGEMGYNEQFF
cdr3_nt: TGTGCCAGTAGTATAGATGGGGAAATGGGGTACAATGAGCAGTTCTTC

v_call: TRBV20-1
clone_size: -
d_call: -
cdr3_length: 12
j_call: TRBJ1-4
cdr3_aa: CGIRTSNEKLFF
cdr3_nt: TGCGGGATTAGAACGTCTAATGAAAAACTGTTTTTT

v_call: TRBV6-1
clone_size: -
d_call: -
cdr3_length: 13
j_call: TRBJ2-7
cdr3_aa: CASRRGASYEQYF
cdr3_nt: TGTGCCAGCAGAAGGGGGGCCTCCTACGAGCAGTACTTC

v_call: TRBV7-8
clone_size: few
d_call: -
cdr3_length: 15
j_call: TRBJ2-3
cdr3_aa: CASRPRGRNTDTQYF
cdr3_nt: TGTGCCAGCAGACCGCGGGGGCGGAACACAGATACGCAGTATTTT

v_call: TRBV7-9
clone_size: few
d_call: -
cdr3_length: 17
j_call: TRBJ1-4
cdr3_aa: CASSFTQISMDNEKLFF
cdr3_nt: TGTGCCAGCAGCTTTACTCAGATCTCCATGGATAATGAAAAACTGTTTTTT

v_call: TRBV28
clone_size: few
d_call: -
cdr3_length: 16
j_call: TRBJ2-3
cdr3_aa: CASTLGLGRGTDTQYF
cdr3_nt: TGTGCCAGCACTCTGGGGCTAGGACGTGGCACAGATACGCAGTATTTT